This TCR beta chain came from a study of CD8 T cells in ankylosing spondylitis. Generation of TCR beta libraries employed quantitative 5'-RACE incorporating molecular barcodes. In TCRdb, the 5' RACE reads were re-called with MiXCR into one record per CDR3 protein. The sample holds 200,000 or so distinct CDR3 sequences, over 10% seen once. At least ten counts were recorded for this clonotype. The sequencing input was blood, either unsorted or a sorted T cell fraction (not recorded which). The TCR comes from a female donor with ankylosing spondylitis or in good health (not recorded which).

The CDR3 DNA sequence: TGTGCCAGCAGCTTGGGACAGGGCTTCAACATTCAGTACTTC. Protein product: CASSLGQGFNIQYF. The chain links TRBV7-2 to TRBJ2-4, with 9 positions matching TRBD1. J gave up 7 bases and V 3 bases, and 4 bases lay outside the gene matches. The CDR3 runs to 14 residues. Per germline, CDR1 SGHTA and CDR2 FQGNSA.